The 30 T cell receptor beta chains below were found in one sample sequenced in a study of blood T cell repertoires in COVID-19. The protocol was immunoSEQ multiplex PCR, while the TCRdb copy is restricted to in-frame clones and leaves out a portion. Among around 130,000 clones listed, around 80% were seen once. The material sequenced was peripheral blood. Receptors originate from a human donor in a cohort sampled during active COVID-19.

The J gene is TRBJ2-2, the V gene TRBV7-6, with 14 bases identical to TRBD2. V dropped 3 bases and J dropped 4; count of bases not matched to a gene: 1. The CDR3 loop spans 16 amino acids. Germline V gives CDR1 SGHVS, CDR2 FNYEAQ. The CDR3 nucleotides read TGTGCCAGCAGCTTGACTAGCGGGGGGGCCACCGGGGAGCTGTTTTTT. It specifies CASSLTSGGATGELFF.

This clone showed up just a few times. The rearrangement links TRBV5-6 to TRBJ1-5; D call uncertain. The V end was cut by 6 bases, the J end by 4 bases, with 17 bases between. Germline V gives CDR1 SGHDT, CDR2 YYEEEE. There are 15 residues in the CDR3. CDR3: CASMIHSFRNQPQHF. CDR3 DNA sequence: TGTGCCAGCATGATACACTCCTTCAGGAATCAGCCCCAGCATTTT.

V usage is TRBV5-6 and J usage is TRBJ1-2, with D unresolved. V gave up 0 bases and J gave up 3 bases, with 9 bases separating them. This CDR3 is 14 amino acids long. CDR1 is SGHDT, CDR2 YYEEEE, per germline. Here the CDR3 reads CASSLVEGYYGYTF. DNA of the CDR3: TGTGCCAGCAGCTTGGTCGAGGGTTACTATGGCTACACCTTC.

The V call is TRBV5-1, the J call TRBJ2-3, with TRBD1 as a possible D gene (6 bases). V was clipped by 4 bases and J by 0 bases, with 12 bases between them. Germline assignment: CDR1 SGHRS and CDR2 YFSETQ. The CDR3 runs 15 residues. CDR3 amino acids: CASSIDRPSTDTQYF. DNA for the CDR3: TGCGCCAGCAGCATCGACAGGCCAAGCACAGATACGCAGTATTTT.

The V and J genes are TRBV7-9 and TRBJ1-6; tentative D call: TRBD1 (5 bases). The CDR3 contains 17 residues. V dropped 1 base and J dropped 7 bases, with 17 bases sitting between them. The germline V gene encodes CDR1 SEHNR and CDR2 FQNEAQ (reference sequence). In DNA form, the CDR3 reads TGTGCCAGCAGCTTAGGCCGTGGGGGGTTCACGAATTCACCCCTCCACTTT. The encoded protein is CASSLGRGGFTNSPLHF. Combining the CDR3 with reference TRBV7-9 and TRBJ1-6 gives the whole variable domain DTGVSQNPRHKITKRGQNVTFRCDPISEHNRLYWYRQTLGQGPEFLTYFQNEAQLEKSRLLSDRFSAERPKGSFSTLEIQRTEQGDSAMYLCASSLGRGGFTNSPLHFGNGTRLTVT.

The CDR3 here is CASSPWAGGTLSGELFF. The CDR3 nucleotides read TGTGCCAGCAGCCCCTGGGCGGGGGGCACCTTGAGCGGGGAGCTGTTTTTT. V is TRBV28 and J is TRBJ2-2, with TRBD2 matching over 8 bases. This CDR3 contains 17 residues. Germline CDR1 is MDHEN and CDR2 is SYDVKM. V lost 6 bases and J lost 7; bases outside the gene matches: 16.

The chain combines TRBV6-2 or TRBV6-3 with TRBJ1-1, with no clear D. V lost 2 bases and J 0 bases, leaving 16 bases between the germline ends. CDR1 is MNHEY, CDR2 SVGEGT, per germline. The CDR3 has 17 amino acids. CDR3 region: CASSYGGIGAMNTEAFF. The CDR3 nucleotides are TGTGCCAGCAGTTACGGAGGTATAGGAGCCATGAACACTGAAGCTTTCTTT.

This clone was observed a few times. The chain recombines TRBV29-1 with TRBJ1-3; a weak D match, TRBD1 (5 bases). V dropped 7 bases and J dropped 2 bases, with 12 bases sitting between them. CDR1 and CDR2 (germline): SQVTM, ANQGSEA. This CDR3 contains 13 residues. The CDR3 here is CSARDFTGNTIYF. As DNA, the CDR3 is TGCAGCGCCCGGGACTTTACTGGAAACACCATATATTTT.

The chain links TRBV19 to TRBJ2-7; perhaps TRBD2 as D (7 bases). Germline V gene lookup returns CDR1 LNHDA and CDR2 SQIVND (reference sequence). V dropped 6 bases and J dropped 2 bases, with 14 bases sitting between them. The length of the CDR3 is 14 residues. The CDR3 coding sequence is TGTGCCAGTAGGGGCGGGGGCGGACCCTACGAGCAGTACTTC. This gives the protein CASRGGGGPYEQYF.

The rearrangement uses TRBV5-1 and TRBJ1-4, with 9 bases aligning to TRBD1. This CDR3 is built from 15 residues. With 2 bases clipped from V and 3 bases from J, the junction kept 2 bases outside the gene matches. Germline CDR1 and CDR2: SGHRS and YFSETQ. CDR3 in DNA: TGCGCCAGCAGCTTCGGACAGGGGCCTAATGAAAAACTGTTTTTT. Translated: CASSFGQGPNEKLFF.

V and J are TRBV10-3 and TRBJ2-3, with TRBD2 as a possible D gene (6 bases). Trimming left V 7 bases short and J 0 bases short, with 11 bases between. The germline gives CDR1 ENHRY, CDR2 SYGVKD. This CDR3 is built from 14 residues. DNA for the CDR3: TGTGCCATCAAAGGGACTGGAAGCACAGATACGCAGTATTTT. It is translated as CAIKGTGSTDTQYF.

V is TRBV5-1 and J is TRBJ1-4; D may be TRBD1 (6 bases). There are 14 residues in the CDR3. Trimming pared 2 bases from V and 3 bases from J, leaving 8 bases between. CDR1 SGHRS and CDR2 YFSETQ come from the germline V gene. In DNA form, the CDR3 reads TGCGCCAGCAGCTTCGAGGGGGCTAATGAAAAACTGTTTTTT. Translating it yields CASSFEGANEKLFF.

This clone was found a few times. The chain links TRBV2 to TRBJ1-2; a possible D gene is TRBD1 (6 bases). Germline CDR1 is SNHLY and CDR2 is FYNNEI. The CDR3 is 13 amino acids. Trimming cost V 8 bases and J 4 bases, with 14 bases left between them. CDR3 coding DNA: TGTGCCAGCCGGGACAACGCCCCCTATGGCTACACCTTC. Protein: CASRDNAPYGYTF.

V is TRBV5-4 and J is TRBJ2-3; 9 nucleotides align to TRBD2. The CDR3 loop spans 16 amino acids. The J segment lost 1 base and the V segment lost 3 bases, leaving 6 bases of the junction unmatched. The germline V gene has CDR1 SGHNT and CDR2 YYREEE (reference sequence). The CDR3 here is CASSSAGGFGTDTQYF. For the CDR3, the DNA is TGTGCCAGCAGCTCAGCGGGGGGATTTGGCACAGATACGCAGTATTTT.

Only one count was recorded for this clone. The V gene is TRBV21-1, the J gene TRBJ1-5; the table's D call TRBD1 went unverified against the DNA. TRBV21-1 is a documented pseudogene. The CDR3 has 15 residues. CDR3 DNA sequence: TGTGCCAGCAGCAAACACAGGGGGCCGGGTCAGCCCCAGCATTTT. Its protein product is CASSKHRGPGQPQHF.

The V call is TRBV5-1, the J call TRBJ1-2; no clear D. CDR1 and CDR2 from the germline V gene are SGHRS and YFSETQ. This CDR3 has 14 amino acids. V lost 0 bases and J lost 4, with 10 bases in between. CDR3 protein: CASSLVSTGYGYTF. CDR3 sequence (DNA): TGCGCCAGCAGCTTGGTTTCTACTGGCTATGGCTACACCTTC.

This clone occurred a few times. This chain joins TRBV10-3 and TRBJ2-3, with 9 bases lining up with TRBD1. Looked up from germline, CDR1 is ENHRY and CDR2 is SYGVKD. This CDR3 region has 13 residues. V shed 9 bases, J shed 6 bases, and the junction held 7 bases outside the gene matches. The CDR3 here is CAMNRGPGDTQYF. The CDR3 region has the DNA TGTGCCATGAACAGGGGGCCGGGTGATACGCAGTATTTT.

The V and J genes are TRBV7-2 and TRBJ2-5; 7 positions agree with TRBD2. J gave up 5 bases and V 3 bases, and 3 bases lay outside the gene matches. Germline CDR1 SGHTA, CDR2 FQGNSA. CDR3 size: 13 residues. This CDR3 reads CASSFGEGETQYF. The CDR3 DNA reads TGTGCCAGCAGCTTTGGGGAGGGGGAGACCCAGTACTTC. The variable domain in full, completed from reference TRBV7-2 and TRBJ2-5, reads GAGVSQSPSNKVTEKGKDVELRCDPISGHTALYWYRQSLGQGLEFLIYFQGNSAPDKSGLPSDRFSAERTGGSVSTLTIQRTQQEDSAVYLCASSFGEGETQYFGPGTRLLVL.

This rearrangement joins TRBV2 to TRBJ1-5; the D is unclear. CDR3 length: 14 residues. The V and J ends lost 6 bases and 0 bases respectively, with 9 bases between them. Germline CDR1 and CDR2: SNHLY and FYNNEI. DNA for the CDR3: TGTGCCAGCAGGAACACGATTAGCAATCAGCCCCAGCATTTT. This sequence encodes CASRNTISNQPQHF.

Only a few counts were recorded for this clone. The rearrangement joins TRBV9 to TRBJ2-7, with TRBD1 identical over 8 bases. V gave up 4 bases and J gave up 6 bases; unmatched junction bases: 6. This CDR3 spans 13 amino acids. Germline CDR1 and CDR2: SGDLS and YYNGEE. The CDR3 reads CASSTSDRAEQYF. In DNA, the CDR3 is TGTGCCAGCAGCACCTCGGACAGGGCCGAGCAGTACTTC.

The chain couples TRBV18 to TRBJ2-1; a weak D match, TRBD2 (6 bases). The CDR3 extends over 16 amino acids. Germline CDR1 is KGHSH and CDR2 is LQKENI. V shed 2 bases and J shed 7 bases, with 18 bases lying between them. CDR3 in amino acids: CASSPVQLAWWNEQFF. CDR3 nucleotide sequence: TGTGCCAGCTCACCAGTTCAACTAGCTTGGTGGAATGAGCAGTTCTTC. Together with reference TRBV18 and TRBJ2-1, the CDR3 gives the full variable domain: NAGVMQNPRHLVRRRGQEARLRCSPMKGHSHVYWYRQLPEEGLKFMVYLQKENIIDESGMPKERFSAEFPKEGPSILRIQQVVRGDSAAYFCASSPVQLAWWNEQFFGPGTRLTVL.

The rearrangement joins TRBV19 to TRBJ2-7; D might be TRBD2 (5 bases). Trimming removed 5 bases from V and 3 bases from J, with 14 bases in between. CDR3 length: 14 residues. CDR1 LNHDA and CDR2 SQIVND come from the germline V gene (reference sequence). This CDR3 is CASSSGLLNYEQYF. The CDR3 nucleotides read TGTGCCAGTAGTTCCGGACTGCTGAACTACGAGCAGTACTTC.

The chain is built from TRBV9 and TRBJ1-5; no clear D. The germline V gene encodes CDR1 SGDLS and CDR2 YYNGEE. The length of the CDR3 is 15 residues. V lost 0 bases and J 1 base, leaving 8 bases between the germline ends. CDR3 amino acids: CASSVAGLSNQPQHF. CDR3 bases: TGTGCCAGCAGCGTAGCGGGGTTGAGCAATCAGCCCCAGCATTTT.

This chain links TRBV19 with TRBJ1-5; weak D call: TRBD1 (6 bases). Per germline, CDR1 LNHDA and CDR2 SQIVND (reference sequence). Trimming pared 7 bases from V and 7 bases from J, leaving 11 bases between. This CDR3 has 12 residues. The CDR3 loop is CASTGTLQPQHF. The CDR3 DNA reads TGTGCCAGTACCGGGACACTGCAGCCCCAGCATTTT.

V gene TRBV19 combines with J gene TRBJ2-3, with D possibly TRBD1 on 6 matching bases. Trimming took 8 bases from V and 2 from J, leaving 17 bases between them. The CDR3 contains 15 residues. Looked up from germline, CDR1 is LNHDA and CDR2 is SQIVND (reference sequence). CDR3 amino acids: CASRSGTISTDTQYF. The CDR3, as DNA: TGTGCCAGTCGTTCCGGGACAATCTCCACAGATACGCAGTATTTT.

CDR3 in amino acids: CASSPPGYGYTF. The CDR3 nucleotides are TGTGCCAGCAGCCCCCCGGGGTATGGCTACACCTTC. The rearrangement links TRBV9 to TRBJ1-2; no definite D call. Trimming removed 4 bases from V and 5 bases from J, with 9 bases in between. Germline CDR1 is SGDLS and CDR2 is YYNGEE. The CDR3 loop spans 12 amino acids.

The rearrangement links TRBV7-9 to TRBJ1-1; no clear D gene. The CDR3 is 13 amino acids. Trimming pared 4 bases from V and 3 bases from J, leaving 9 bases between. Germline loops: CDR1 SEHNR, CDR2 FQNEAQ (reference sequence). The CDR3 here is CASSSERYTEAFF. CDR3 bases: TGTGCCAGCAGCTCGGAGCGGTACACTGAAGCTTTCTTT.

About this clone itself: This likely comes from a read error, as the CDR3 has no conserved phenylalanine or tryptophan at its end. The chain couples TRBV28 to TRBJ1-1; D uncertain. The CDR3 sequence is 13 residues long. Germline V gene data show CDR1 as MDHEN and CDR2 as SYDVKM. V was cut by 5 bases and J by 5 bases, with 12 bases left in between. CDR3 residues: CASSPITETEAFS. CDR3 coding DNA: TGTGCCAGCAGTCCAATAACGGAGACTGAAGCTTTCTCT.

To note about this clone: This specimen includes other DNA sequences encoding the same CDR3. The chain has TRBV19 and TRBJ2-3; 7 nucleotides match TRBD1. CDR3 length: 14 amino acids. V gave up 3 bases and J gave up 4 bases; unmatched junction bases: 4. Germline V gene data show CDR1 as LNHDA and CDR2 as SQIVND (reference sequence). The CDR3 coding sequence is TGTGCCAGTAGTATGGGGCAGGGGGCAGATACGCAGTATTTT. Translating gives CASSMGQGADTQYF.

The genes are TRBV6-5 and TRBJ2-7; D is perhaps TRBD1 (5 bases). Germline V lookup: CDR1 MNHEY, CDR2 SVGAGI. Trimming left V 7 bases short and J 2 bases short, with 12 bases between. This CDR3 contains 13 residues. CDR3 loop: CASTRPGTYEQYF. The CDR3 DNA reads as TGTGCCAGCACGAGGCCAGGGACCTACGAGCAGTACTTC.